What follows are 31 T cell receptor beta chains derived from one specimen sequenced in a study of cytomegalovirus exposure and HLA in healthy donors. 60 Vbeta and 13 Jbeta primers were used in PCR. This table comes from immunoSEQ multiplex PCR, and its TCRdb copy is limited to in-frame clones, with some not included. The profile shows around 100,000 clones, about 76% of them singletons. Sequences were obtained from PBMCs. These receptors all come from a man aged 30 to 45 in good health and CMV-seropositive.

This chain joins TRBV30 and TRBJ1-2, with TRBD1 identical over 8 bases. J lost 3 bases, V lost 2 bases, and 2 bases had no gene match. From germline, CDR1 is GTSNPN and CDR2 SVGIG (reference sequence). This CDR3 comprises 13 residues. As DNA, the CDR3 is TGTGCCTGGAGTACAGGGGGTCACTATGGCTACACCTTC. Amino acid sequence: CAWSTGGHYGYTF.

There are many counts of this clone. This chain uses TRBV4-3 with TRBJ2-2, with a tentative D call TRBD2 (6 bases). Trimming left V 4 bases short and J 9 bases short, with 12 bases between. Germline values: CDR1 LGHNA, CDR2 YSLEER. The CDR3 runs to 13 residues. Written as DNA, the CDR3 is TGCGCCAGCAGCCCGGGACTTGGCAGGGAGCTGTTTTTT. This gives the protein CASSPGLGRELFF.

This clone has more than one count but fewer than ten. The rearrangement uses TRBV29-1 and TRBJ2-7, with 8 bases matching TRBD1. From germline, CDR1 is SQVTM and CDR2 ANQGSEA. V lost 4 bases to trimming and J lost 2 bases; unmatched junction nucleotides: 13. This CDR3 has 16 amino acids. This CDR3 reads CSVVEQRQGRPYEQYF. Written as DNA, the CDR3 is TGCAGCGTTGTGGAACAGAGACAGGGGCGACCCTACGAGCAGTACTTC.

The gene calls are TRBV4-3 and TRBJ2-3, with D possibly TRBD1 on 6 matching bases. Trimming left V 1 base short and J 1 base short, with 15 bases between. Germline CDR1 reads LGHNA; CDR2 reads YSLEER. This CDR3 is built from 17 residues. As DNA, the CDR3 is TGCGCCAGCAGCCAAGCCCTGACAGGTTTAGGCACAGATACGCAGTATTTT. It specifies CASSQALTGLGTDTQYF.

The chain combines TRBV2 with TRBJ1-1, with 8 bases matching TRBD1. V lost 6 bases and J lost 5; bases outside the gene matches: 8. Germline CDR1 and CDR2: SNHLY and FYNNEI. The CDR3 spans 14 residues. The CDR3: CASSLEDRVTEAFF. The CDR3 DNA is TGTGCCAGCAGCCTAGAGGACAGGGTAACTGAAGCTTTCTTT.

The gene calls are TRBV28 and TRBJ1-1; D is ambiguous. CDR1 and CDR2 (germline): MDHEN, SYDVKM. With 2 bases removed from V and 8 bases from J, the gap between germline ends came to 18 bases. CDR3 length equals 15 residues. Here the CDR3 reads CASSLGSREVEEAFF. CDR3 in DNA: TGTGCCAGCAGTTTAGGGTCCCGGGAAGTGGAGGAAGCTTTCTTT. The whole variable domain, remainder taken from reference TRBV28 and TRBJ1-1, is DVKVTQSSRYLVKRTGEKVFLECVQDMDHENMFWYRQDPGLGLRLIYFSYDVKMKEKGDIPEGYSVSREKKERFSLILESASTNQTSMYLCASSLGSREVEEAFFGQGTRLTVV.

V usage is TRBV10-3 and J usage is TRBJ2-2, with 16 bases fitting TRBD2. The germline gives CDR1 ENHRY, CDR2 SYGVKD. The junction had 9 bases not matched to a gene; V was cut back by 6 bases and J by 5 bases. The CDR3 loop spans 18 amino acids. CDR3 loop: CAISRGLAGGSLTGELFF. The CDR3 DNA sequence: TGTGCCATCAGCCGGGGACTAGCGGGGGGGAGTCTAACCGGGGAGCTGTTTTTT.

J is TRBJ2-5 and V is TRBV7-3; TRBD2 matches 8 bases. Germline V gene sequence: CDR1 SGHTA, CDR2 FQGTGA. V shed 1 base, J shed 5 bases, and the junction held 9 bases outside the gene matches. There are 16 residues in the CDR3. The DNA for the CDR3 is TGTGCCAGCAGCTTAAATAGCGGGGCCCTCCGGGAGACCCAGTACTTC. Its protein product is CASSLNSGALRETQYF.

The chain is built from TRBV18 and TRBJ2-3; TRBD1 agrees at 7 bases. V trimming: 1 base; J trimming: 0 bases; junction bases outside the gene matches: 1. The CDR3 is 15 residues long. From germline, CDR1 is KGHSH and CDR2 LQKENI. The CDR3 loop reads CASSPQGASTDTQYF. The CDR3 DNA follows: TGTGCCAGCTCACCACAGGGGGCGAGCACAGATACGCAGTATTTT.

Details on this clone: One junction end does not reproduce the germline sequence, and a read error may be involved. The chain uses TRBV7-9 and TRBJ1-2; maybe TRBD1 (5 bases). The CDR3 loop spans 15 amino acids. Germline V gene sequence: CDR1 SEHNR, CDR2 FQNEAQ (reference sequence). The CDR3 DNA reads TGTTCCAGCAGCTTACCTGGGACTGGGGACTATGGCTACACCTTC. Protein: CSSSLPGTGDYGYTF.

Here the CDR3 DNA reads TGTGCCAGCAGCCAGGAAAAGGGAGGGGAGAACACTGAAGCTTTCTTT. Protein sequence: CASSQEKGGENTEAFF. This chain uses TRBV4-2 with TRBJ1-1, with a weak D call TRBD1 (5 bases). This CDR3 is 16 amino acids long. Germline V CDR1 and CDR2: LGHNA, YNFKEQ. V lost 3 bases to trimming and J lost 1 base, with 15 bases between them.

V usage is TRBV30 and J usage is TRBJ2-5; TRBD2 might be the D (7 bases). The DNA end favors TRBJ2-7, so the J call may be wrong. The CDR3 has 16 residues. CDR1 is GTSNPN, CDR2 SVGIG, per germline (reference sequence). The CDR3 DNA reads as TGTGCCTGGAGAGCACAAGGGGGAGGGAACCCCTACGAGCAGTACTTC. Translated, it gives CAWRAQGGGNPYEQYF.

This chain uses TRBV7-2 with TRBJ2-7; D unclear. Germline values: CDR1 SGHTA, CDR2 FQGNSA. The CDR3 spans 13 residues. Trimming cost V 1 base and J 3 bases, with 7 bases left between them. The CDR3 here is CASSLVSLYEQYF. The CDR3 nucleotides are TGTGCCAGCAGCTTAGTATCACTCTACGAGCAGTACTTC. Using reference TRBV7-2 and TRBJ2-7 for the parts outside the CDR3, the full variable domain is GAGVSQSPSNKVTEKGKDVELRCDPISGHTALYWYRQSLGQGLEFLIYFQGNSAPDKSGLPSDRFSAERTGGSVSTLTIQRTQQEDSAVYLCASSLVSLYEQYFGPGTRLTVT.

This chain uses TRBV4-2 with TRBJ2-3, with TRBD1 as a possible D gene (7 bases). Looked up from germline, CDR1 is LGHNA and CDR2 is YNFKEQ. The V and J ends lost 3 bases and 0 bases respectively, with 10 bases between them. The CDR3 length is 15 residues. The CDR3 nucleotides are TGTGCCAGCAGCCAGGGGGGACAGAGCACAGATACGCAGTATTTT. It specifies CASSQGGQSTDTQYF.

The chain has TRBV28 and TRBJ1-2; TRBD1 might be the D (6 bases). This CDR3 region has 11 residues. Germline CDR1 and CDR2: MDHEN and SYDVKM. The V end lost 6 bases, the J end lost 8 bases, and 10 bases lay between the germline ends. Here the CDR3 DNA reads TGTGCCAGCAGATGGACAGAAGGCTACACCTTC. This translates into CASRWTEGYTF.

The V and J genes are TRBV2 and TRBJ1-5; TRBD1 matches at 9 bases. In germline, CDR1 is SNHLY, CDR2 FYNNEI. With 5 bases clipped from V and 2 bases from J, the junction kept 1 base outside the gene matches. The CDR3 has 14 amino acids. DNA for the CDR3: TGTGCCAGCAGTTGGACAGGGGGCAATCAGCCCCAGCATTTT. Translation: CASSWTGGNQPQHF.

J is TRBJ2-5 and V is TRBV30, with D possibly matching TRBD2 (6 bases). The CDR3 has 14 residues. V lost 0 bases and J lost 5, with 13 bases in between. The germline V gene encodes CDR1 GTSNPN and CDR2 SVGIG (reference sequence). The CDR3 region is CAWSVSAGRETQYF. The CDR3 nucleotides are TGTGCCTGGAGTGTATCGGCAGGGAGGGAGACCCAGTACTTC. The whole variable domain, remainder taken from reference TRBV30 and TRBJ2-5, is SQTIHQWPATLVQPVGSPLSLECTVEGTSNPNLYWYRQAAGRGLQLLFYSVGIGQISSEVPQNLSASRPQDRQFILSSKKLLLSDSGFYLCAWSVSAGRETQYFGPGTRLLVL.

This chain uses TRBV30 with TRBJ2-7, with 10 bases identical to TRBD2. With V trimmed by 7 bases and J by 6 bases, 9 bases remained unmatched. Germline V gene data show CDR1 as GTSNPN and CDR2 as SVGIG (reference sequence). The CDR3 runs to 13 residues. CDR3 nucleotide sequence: TGTGCCTTCATCCGGCCTAGCGGGGGCGAGCAGTACTTC. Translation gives CAFIRPSGGEQYF.

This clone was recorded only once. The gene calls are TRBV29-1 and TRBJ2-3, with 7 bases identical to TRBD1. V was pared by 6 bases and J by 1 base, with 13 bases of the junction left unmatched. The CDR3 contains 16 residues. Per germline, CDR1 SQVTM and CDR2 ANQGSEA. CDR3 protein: CSVSAQGVSGTDTQYF. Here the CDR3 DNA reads TGCAGCGTCTCAGCCCAGGGGGTATCGGGCACAGATACGCAGTATTTT.

In DNA, the CDR3 is TGTGCCAGCAGCTCTCCTAGACAGGGCCCTAATTCACCCCTCCACTTT. It codes for CASSSPRQGPNSPLHF. This rearrangement joins TRBV5-6 to TRBJ1-6, with 7 bases identical to TRBD1. Germline V gene data show CDR1 as SGHDT and CDR2 as YYEEEE. The CDR3 is 16 residues long. Trimming cost V 3 bases and J 6 bases; bases outside gene matches: 9.

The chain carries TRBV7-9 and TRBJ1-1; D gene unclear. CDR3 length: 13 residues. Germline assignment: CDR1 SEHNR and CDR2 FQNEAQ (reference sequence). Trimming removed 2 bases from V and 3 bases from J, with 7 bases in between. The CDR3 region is CASSLSRYTEAFF. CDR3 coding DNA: TGTGCCAGCAGCTTATCCCGTTACACTGAAGCTTTCTTT.

Here the CDR3 DNA reads TGTGCCACCAAGACAGGGGATGGGGAGACCCAGTACTTC. It is translated as CATKTGDGETQYF. V and J are TRBV2 and TRBJ2-5; 8 nucleotides match TRBD1. This CDR3 comprises 13 residues. Trimming took 10 bases from V and 5 from J; bases not matched to a gene: 9. Germline CDR1 and CDR2: SNHLY and FYNNEI. Drawing the rest from reference TRBV2 and TRBJ2-5, the complete variable domain is EPEVTQTPSHQVTQMGQEVILRCVPISNHLYFYWYRQILGQKVEFLVSFYNNEISEKSEIFDDQFSVERPDGSNFTLKIRSTKLEDSAMYFCATKTGDGETQYFGPGTRLLVL.

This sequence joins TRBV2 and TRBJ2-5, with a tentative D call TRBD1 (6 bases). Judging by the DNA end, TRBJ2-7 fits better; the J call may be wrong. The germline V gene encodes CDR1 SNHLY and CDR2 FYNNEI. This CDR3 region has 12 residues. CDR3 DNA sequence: TGTGCCAGCTACAGGGATTCCTACGAGCAGTACTTC. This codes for CASYRDSYEQYF.

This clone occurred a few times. As DNA, the CDR3 is TGTGCCAGCAGCTCCAGGTACATGAACACTGAAGCTTTCTTT. Its protein is CASSSRYMNTEAFF. The rearrangement links TRBV7-6 to TRBJ1-1, with unresolved D. This CDR3 spans 14 amino acids. Germline CDR1 reads SGHVS; CDR2 reads FNYEAQ. The V end lost 4 bases, the J end lost 0 bases, and 9 bases lay between the germline ends.

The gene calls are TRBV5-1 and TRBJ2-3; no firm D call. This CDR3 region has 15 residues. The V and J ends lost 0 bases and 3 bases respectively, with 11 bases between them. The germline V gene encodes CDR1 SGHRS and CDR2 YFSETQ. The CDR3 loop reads CASSLGNPGTDTQYF. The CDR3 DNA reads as TGCGCCAGCAGCTTGGGTAACCCGGGTACAGATACGCAGTATTTT.

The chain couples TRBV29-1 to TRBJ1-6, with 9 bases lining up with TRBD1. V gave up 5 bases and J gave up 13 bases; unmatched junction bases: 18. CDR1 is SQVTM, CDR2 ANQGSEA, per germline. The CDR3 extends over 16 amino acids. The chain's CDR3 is CSVRDRAYSSTGPLHF. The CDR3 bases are TGCAGCGTTCGGGACAGGGCCTACTCGAGTACTGGGCCCCTCCACTTT.

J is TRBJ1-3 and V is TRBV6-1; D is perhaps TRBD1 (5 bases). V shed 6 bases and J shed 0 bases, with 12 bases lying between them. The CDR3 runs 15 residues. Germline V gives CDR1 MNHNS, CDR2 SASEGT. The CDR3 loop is CASRATTDSGNTIYF. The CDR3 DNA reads TGTGCCAGCAGGGCCACGACAGACTCTGGAAACACCATATATTTT.

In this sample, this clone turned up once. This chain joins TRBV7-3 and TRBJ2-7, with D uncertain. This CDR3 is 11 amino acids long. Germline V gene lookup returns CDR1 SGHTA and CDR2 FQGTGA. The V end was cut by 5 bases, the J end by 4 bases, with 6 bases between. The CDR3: CASSPLYEQYF. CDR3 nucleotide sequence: TGTGCCAGCAGCCCCCTGTACGAGCAGTACTTC. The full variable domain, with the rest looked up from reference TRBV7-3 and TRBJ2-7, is GAGVSQTPSNKVTEKGKYVELRCDPISGHTALYWYRQSLGQGPEFLIYFQGTGAADDSGLPNDRFFAVRPEGSVSTLKIQRTERGDSAVYLCASSPLYEQYFGPGTRLTVT.

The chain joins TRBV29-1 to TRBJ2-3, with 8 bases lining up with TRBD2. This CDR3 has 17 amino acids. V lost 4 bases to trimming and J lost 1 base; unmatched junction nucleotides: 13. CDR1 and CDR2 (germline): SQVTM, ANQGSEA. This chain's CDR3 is CSVAAGAGGSGTDTQYF. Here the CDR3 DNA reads TGCAGCGTTGCGGCCGGCGCGGGGGGCTCAGGCACAGATACGCAGTATTTT.

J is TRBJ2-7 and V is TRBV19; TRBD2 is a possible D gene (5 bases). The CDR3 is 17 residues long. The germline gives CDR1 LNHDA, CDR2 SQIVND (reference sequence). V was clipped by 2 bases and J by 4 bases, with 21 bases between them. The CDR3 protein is CASSIPLPGGKAYEQYF. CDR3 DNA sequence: TGTGCCAGTAGTATACCCCTCCCCGGAGGTAAGGCGTACGAGCAGTACTTC.

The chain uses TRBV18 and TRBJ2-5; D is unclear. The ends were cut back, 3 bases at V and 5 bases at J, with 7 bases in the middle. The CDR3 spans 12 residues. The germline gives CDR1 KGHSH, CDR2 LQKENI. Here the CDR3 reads CASSPDQETQYF. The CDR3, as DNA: TGTGCCAGCTCACCCGATCAGGAGACCCAGTACTTC.